This TCR beta chain was sequenced in a study of glioma-infiltrating T cells after dendritic cell vaccination. Germline CDR1 and CDR2: SGDLS and YYNGEE. CDR3 length: 14 amino acids. V was clipped by 0 bases and J by 0 bases, with 7 bases between them. The primer mix had 60 V beta and 13 J beta primers. Clones were sequenced by immunoSEQ multiplex PCR, and TCRdb holds only the in-frame ones, with some missing. The table records about 92,000 clones, 80% to 90% of them present only once. This chain uses TRBV9 with TRBJ2-7; no reliable D call. The starting material was blood, obtained before dendritic cell vaccination. The sequence was obtained from a human donor with glioblastoma. CDR3: CASSVDPVSYEQYF. Here the CDR3 DNA reads TGTGCCAGCAGCGTAGATCCAGTCTCCTACGAGCAGTACTTC.